One sample yielded the 31 T cell receptor beta chains listed below, sequenced in a study of cytomegalovirus exposure and HLA in healthy donors. Use of 60 Vbeta and 13 Jbeta primers characterized the PCR. TCRdb's copy holds only in-frame clones and misses some; the assay was immunoSEQ multiplex PCR. The data contain some 200,000 clones, around 80% of them singletons. The source material was PBMCs. These receptors originate from a man aged 40-55 years in good health and CMV-seronegative.

This chain joins TRBV5-4 and TRBJ2-1, with D perhaps matching TRBD2 (5 bases). CDR1 and CDR2 (germline): SGHNT, YYREEE (reference sequence). The CDR3 totals 15 residues. Trimming removed 0 bases at V and 7 bases at J, with 14 bases between. CDR3 region: CASSLAPSNGNEQFF. CDR3 DNA sequence: TGTGCCAGCAGCTTGGCGCCTAGCAATGGGAATGAGCAGTTCTTC.

The V gene is TRBV6-5, the J gene TRBJ2-7; possible D gene TRBD1, 5 bases. The CDR3 loop spans 14 amino acids. Germline CDR1 is MNHEY and CDR2 is SVGAGI. V was pared by 7 bases and J by 3 bases, with 16 bases between. The CDR3 is CASKAGFPYYEQYF. In DNA, the CDR3 is TGTGCCAGCAAAGCAGGGTTTCCCTACTACGAGCAGTACTTC.

The J gene is TRBJ1-2, the V gene TRBV6-1; perhaps TRBD1 as D (6 bases). Germline loops: CDR1 MNHNS, CDR2 SASEGT. V lost 6 bases and J lost 8, with 19 bases in between. The CDR3 consists of 14 residues. CDR3 region: CASSADSSGRGYTF. CDR3 nucleotide sequence: TGTGCCAGCAGCGCGGACAGTTCAGGTCGGGGCTACACCTTC.

The chain employs TRBV5-1 and TRBJ2-7, with D tentatively TRBD1 (6 bases). V lost 3 bases, J lost 3 bases, and 7 bases lay in between. CDR1 SGHRS and CDR2 YFSETQ come from the germline V gene. The CDR3 length is 12 residues. The CDR3 DNA is TGCGCCAGCAGCTCACAGGGCTACGAGCAGTACTTC. Amino acids: CASSSQGYEQYF.

This rearrangement joins TRBV9 to TRBJ2-3; D uncertain. From germline, CDR1 is SGDLS and CDR2 YYNGEE. This CDR3 spans 13 amino acids. Trimming removed 3 bases from V and 4 bases from J, with 9 bases in between. CDR3 protein: CASSARQPDTQYF. The CDR3 coding sequence is TGTGCCAGCAGCGCCAGACAACCAGATACGCAGTATTTT.

The chain couples TRBV28 to TRBJ2-7; D unresolved. The V end lost 6 bases, the J end lost 0 bases, and 9 bases lay between the germline ends. Germline V lookup: CDR1 MDHEN, CDR2 SYDVKM. This CDR3 has 13 residues. The CDR3 sequence: CASRTESSYEQYF. CDR3 DNA sequence: TGTGCCAGCAGGACTGAAAGCTCCTACGAGCAGTACTTC.

V usage is TRBV7-8 and J usage is TRBJ2-7; D might be TRBD2 (5 bases). CDR1 is SGHVS and CDR2 is FQNEAQ in the germline V gene. The CDR3 loop spans 15 amino acids. V was pared by 3 bases and J by 5 bases, with 17 bases between. CDR3 protein: CASSFSSPSPHEQYF. Written as DNA, the CDR3 is TGTGCCAGCAGCTTCAGCTCACCTAGCCCCCACGAGCAGTACTTC.

The J gene is TRBJ2-3, the V gene TRBV7-2; D not resolved. V lost 4 bases to trimming and J lost 3 bases, with 8 bases between them. This CDR3 is 13 amino acids long. CDR1 is SGHTA, CDR2 FQGNSA, per germline. The chain's CDR3 is CASSSRRTDTQYF. CDR3 DNA: TGTGCCAGCAGCTCTAGGCGTACAGATACGCAGTATTTT.

This chain connects TRBV7-3 to TRBJ2-6; TRBD1 aligns across 10 bases. Germline CDR1 and CDR2: SGHTA and FQGTGA. V was clipped by 6 bases and J by 3 bases; unmatched bases: 5. CDR3 length: 16 amino acids. The CDR3 spells CASRPGTGVGANVLTF. CDR3 nucleotide sequence: TGTGCCAGCAGACCAGGGACAGGGGTTGGGGCCAACGTCCTGACTTTC.

This sequence joins TRBV19 and TRBJ1-5; D possibly corresponds to TRBD1 (6 bases). There are 15 residues in the CDR3. Germline V gives CDR1 LNHDA, CDR2 SQIVND (reference sequence). The V end was cut by 5 bases, the J end by 0 bases, with 11 bases between. The CDR3 DNA is TGTGCCAGTAGTCCCCGGACAGATAGCAATCAGCCCCAGCATTTT. Translated, it gives CASSPRTDSNQPQHF.

The chain couples TRBV4-2 to TRBJ2-1; D is perhaps TRBD2 (5 bases). Trimming left V 0 bases short and J 3 bases short, with 12 bases between. Germline values: CDR1 LGHNA, CDR2 YNFKEQ. The CDR3 runs 16 residues. CDR3 amino acids: CASSQDRSGGYNEQFF. The CDR3 DNA sequence: TGTGCCAGCAGCCAAGACAGGTCTGGAGGCTACAATGAGCAGTTCTTC.

V gene TRBV27 combines with J gene TRBJ2-5, with 7 nucleotides matching TRBD1. The germline V gene has CDR1 MNHEY and CDR2 SMNVEV (reference sequence). CDR3 size: 14 residues. J was trimmed by 1 base and V by 5 bases; bases with no gene match: 4. The CDR3: CASSRRDSQETQYF. The CDR3 region has the DNA TGTGCCAGCAGTAGACGGGACAGCCAAGAGACCCAGTACTTC.

The rearrangement links TRBV7-9 to TRBJ1-1; D ambiguous. The V and J ends lost 1 base and 6 bases respectively, with 9 bases between them. The length of the CDR3 is 13 residues. Germline V gene lookup returns CDR1 SEHNR and CDR2 FQNEAQ (reference sequence). CDR3 sequence reads: CASSLGVTSEAFF. The CDR3 coding sequence is TGTGCCAGCAGCTTAGGAGTAACTTCTGAAGCTTTCTTT. Supplemented by reference TRBV7-9 and TRBJ1-1, the full variable domain reads DTGVSQNPRHKITKRGQNVTFRCDPISEHNRLYWYRQTLGQGPEFLTYFQNEAQLEKSRLLSDRFSAERPKGSFSTLEIQRTEQGDSAMYLCASSLGVTSEAFFGQGTRLTVV.

This clone was found a few times. The V and J genes are TRBV29-1 and TRBJ2-1, with 13 positions matching TRBD2. Germline V gene data show CDR1 as SQVTM and CDR2 as ANQGSEA. This CDR3 is 14 amino acids long. J gave up 4 bases and V 7 bases, and 4 bases lay outside the gene matches. The CDR3 protein is CSALTSGRYNEQFF. As DNA, the CDR3 is TGCAGCGCCCTGACTAGCGGGAGGTACAATGAGCAGTTCTTC.

The chain combines TRBV18 with TRBJ1-1; TRBD1 matches at 8 bases. This CDR3 comprises 14 residues. The germline gives CDR1 KGHSH, CDR2 LQKENI. V shed 3 bases and J 6 bases; nucleotides not matched to a gene: 6. CDR3 bases: TGTGCCAGCTCACCTCAGACAGGGGAGGCTGAAGCTTTCTTT. Its protein is CASSPQTGEAEAFF.

The chain combines TRBV5-1 with TRBJ2-2; 12 bases agree with TRBD2. In germline, CDR1 is SGHRS, CDR2 YFSETQ. After removal of 4 bases from V and 7 bases from J, the junction contained 11 bases not matched to a gene. This CDR3 region has 17 residues. CDR3 in amino acids: CASSIRGLAGKVGELFF. The CDR3 DNA sequence: TGCGCCAGCAGCATAAGAGGACTAGCGGGGAAGGTCGGGGAGCTGTTTTTT.

This clone was counted only a few times. V usage is TRBV7-2 and J usage is TRBJ2-7, with 7 bases matching TRBD1. The germline V gene encodes CDR1 SGHTA and CDR2 FQGNSA. V was clipped by 5 bases and J by 5 bases; unmatched bases: 9. The CDR3 is made up of 14 amino acids. The CDR3 nucleotides are TGTGCCAGCAGCCGCACCGGGACAGCTGACGAGCAGTACTTC. It encodes CASSRTGTADEQYF. The variable domain in full, completed from reference TRBV7-2 and TRBJ2-7, reads GAGVSQSPSNKVTEKGKDVELRCDPISGHTALYWYRQSLGQGLEFLIYFQGNSAPDKSGLPSDRFSAERTGGSVSTLTIQRTQQEDSAVYLCASSRTGTADEQYFGPGTRLTVT.

The rearrangement links TRBV7-3 to TRBJ2-2, with TRBD2 matching 14 bases. Germline loops: CDR1 SGHTA, CDR2 FQGTGA. CDR3 length: 18 residues. With 6 bases clipped from V and 4 bases from J, the junction kept 10 bases outside the gene matches. The CDR3 nucleotides read TGTGCCAGCAGTTCGACTAGCGGGGGGGCACGGAGCACCGGGGAGCTGTTTTTT. As protein: CASSSTSGGARSTGELFF.

This clone was found a few times. The chain links TRBV30 to TRBJ2-3; perhaps TRBD2 as D (5 bases). The CDR3 sequence is 12 residues long. In germline, CDR1 is GTSNPN, CDR2 SVGIG (reference sequence). The V end lost 0 bases, the J end lost 7 bases, and 8 bases lay between the germline ends. The CDR3 region is CAWSVLGNTQYF. CDR3 DNA sequence: TGTGCCTGGAGTGTACTCGGGAATACGCAGTATTTT.

The chain carries TRBV5-1 and TRBJ2-5; TRBD2 matches 12 bases. The length of the CDR3 is 15 residues. V shed 0 bases and J 5 bases; nucleotides not matched to a gene: 2. In germline, CDR1 is SGHRS, CDR2 YFSETQ. CDR3 in DNA: TGCGCCAGCAGCTTGGACCTAGCGGGAGGGGAGACCCAGTACTTC. Amino acid sequence: CASSLDLAGGETQYF.

The chain combines TRBV11-2 with TRBJ1-6, with 9 nucleotides matching TRBD1. The CDR3 contains 13 residues. CDR1 and CDR2 from the germline V gene are SGHAT and FQNNGV. Unmatched junction bases numbered 10, after V lost 4 bases and J lost 18 bases. The CDR3 sequence: CASSSGQGLAPHF. Here the CDR3 DNA reads TGTGCCAGCAGCTCTGGACAGGGGCTGGCCCCCCACTTT. Combining the CDR3 with reference TRBV11-2 and TRBJ1-6 gives the whole variable domain EAGVAQSPRYKIIEKRQSVAFWCNPISGHATLYWYQQILGQGPKLLIQFQNNGVVDDSQLPKDRFSAERLKGVDSTLKIQPAKLEDSAVYLCASSSGQGLAPHFGNGTRLTVT.

The chain combines TRBV18 with TRBJ2-3, with TRBD1 identical over 9 bases. V was clipped by 6 bases and J by 0 bases; unmatched bases: 7. CDR3 length: 16 residues. The V gene's germline CDR1 is KGHSH and CDR2 LQKENI. CDR3 DNA sequence: TGTGCCAGCTCCCAACAGGGGGCGGCTAGCACAGATACGCAGTATTTT. Translating gives CASSQQGAASTDTQYF.

The V and J genes are TRBV13 and TRBJ1-2, with unresolved D. CDR1 PRHDT and CDR2 FYEKMQ come from the germline V gene (reference sequence). This CDR3 has 15 amino acids. V dropped 5 bases and J dropped 4 bases, with 17 bases sitting between them. The CDR3 protein is CASSPWERRTYGYTF. The CDR3 coding sequence is TGTGCCAGCAGCCCCTGGGAGAGACGGACCTATGGCTACACCTTC.

The rearrangement links TRBV5-4 to TRBJ1-1; a weak D match, TRBD1 (5 bases). Germline values: CDR1 SGHNT, CDR2 YYREEE (reference sequence). V shed 0 bases and J shed 1 base, with 7 bases lying between them. The CDR3 loop spans 14 amino acids. DNA for the CDR3: TGTGCCAGCAGCTTGGATACAGGGAACACTGAAGCTTTCTTT. Its translation is CASSLDTGNTEAFF. The whole variable domain, filled in from reference TRBV5-4 and TRBJ1-1, reads ETGVTQSPTHLIKTRGQQVTLRCSSQSGHNTVSWYQQALGQGPQFIFQYYREEENGRGNFPPRFSGLQFPNYSSELNVNALELDDSALYLCASSLDTGNTEAFFGQGTRLTVV.

The genes are TRBV12-2 and TRBJ1-5; TRBD1, the D gene given by the table, was not confirmed from the DNA. TRBV12-2 is a documented pseudogene. The CDR3 length is 18 residues. The DNA of the CDR3 is TGTGCAAGTCGCTTAGTGTGGACAGGGACCTATAGCAATCAGCCCCAGCATTTT. This translates into CASRLVWTGTYSNQPQHF.

CDR3 DNA sequence: TGTGCCAGCAGCTTAACCCGCCGGGGGCCCCAGCATTTT. It yields the protein CASSLTRRGPQHF. This rearrangement joins TRBV7-8 to TRBJ1-5; D gene unclear. The CDR3 is 13 residues long. Germline lookup yields CDR1 SGHVS and CDR2 FQNEAQ. The V end lost 2 bases, the J end lost 9 bases, and 11 bases lay between the germline ends. Using reference TRBV7-8 and TRBJ1-5 for the parts outside the CDR3, the full variable domain is GAGVSQSPRYKVAKRGQDVALRCDPISGHVSLFWYQQALGQGPEFLTYFQNEAQLDKSGLPSDRFFAERPEGSVSTLKIQRTQQEDSAVYLCASSLTRRGPQHFGDGTRLSIL.

The chain recombines TRBV19 with TRBJ1-5; 7 bases fit TRBD1. This CDR3 is 14 amino acids long. J lost 0 bases, V lost 10 bases, and 6 bases had no gene match. Germline CDR1 LNHDA, CDR2 SQIVND (reference sequence). In DNA form, the CDR3 reads TGTGCCACCTGGGACAGTTATAGCAATCAGCCCCAGCATTTT. Encoded protein: CATWDSYSNQPQHF.

The chain recombines TRBV2 with TRBJ2-5; TRBD1 aligns across 9 bases. With 7 bases clipped from V and 5 bases from J, the junction kept 11 bases outside the gene matches. CDR3 length equals 15 residues. From germline, CDR1 is SNHLY and CDR2 FYNNEI. CDR3 sequence reads: CASNTGTGFVETQYF. Here the CDR3 DNA reads TGTGCCAGCAATACCGGGACAGGGTTTGTTGAGACCCAGTACTTC.

In DNA, the CDR3 is TGTGCCAGCAGCTTCTCGGACGGGAGCTATGGCTACACCTTC. It specifies CASSFSDGSYGYTF. The chain has TRBV11-2 and TRBJ1-2; D unresolved. Germline CDR1 reads SGHAT; CDR2 reads FQNNGV. This CDR3 contains 14 residues. V was cut by 3 bases and J by 4 bases, with 12 bases left in between.

The rearrangement links TRBV9 to TRBJ2-5; D is undetermined. The CDR3 loop spans 14 amino acids. From germline, CDR1 is SGDLS and CDR2 YYNGEE. V lost 0 bases to trimming and J lost 5 bases, with 11 bases between them. As DNA, the CDR3 is TGTGCCAGCAGCGTAGATAGCATGTCGGAGACCCAGTACTTC. Translating it yields CASSVDSMSETQYF.

The chain carries TRBV4-2 and TRBJ2-7; TRBD2 aligns across 8 bases. Germline trimming cut 2 bases from V and 4 bases from J; bases unmatched to any gene: 7. CDR3 size: 15 residues. Per the germline V gene, CDR1 is LGHNA and CDR2 is YNFKEQ. The CDR3 DNA reads as TGTGCCAGCAGCCAACTCAGCGGGAGTGGGTACGAGCAGTACTTC. Translating it yields CASSQLSGSGYEQYF.